This is a list of T cell receptor beta chains from one sample in a study of T-cell reconstitution after alpha-beta-depleted transplantation in children. Each CDR3 protein is one row after TCRdb ran MiXCR on the PCR reads. The profile shows around 500,000 distinct CDR3 sequences, 12% of them singletons. The starting material was PBMCs from the stem cell graft donor, obtained from the stem cell graft. The receptors come from a human donor who donated a stem cell graft to a child with combined immunodeficiency. Each CDR3 is given with its conserved first and last residue. The order of the fields is J gene, V gene, clone size, D gene, CDR3 protein, CDR3 DNA. The D gene is left open where the match is weak. Only part of the rows carry a size: once, few, many, or a class if the clone is expanded.

J gene: TRBJ1-6; V gene: TRBV5-1; clone size: -; D gene: TRBD1; CDR3 protein: CASSRTGTGNSPLHF; CDR3 DNA: TGCGCCAGCAGCCGAACCGGGACAGGGAATTCACCCCTCCACTTT
J gene: TRBJ2-4; V gene: TRBV11-3; clone size: -; D gene: -; CDR3 protein: CASSAQDNIQYF; CDR3 DNA: TGTGCCAGCAGCGCCCAAGATAACATTCAGTACTTC
J gene: TRBJ1-2; V gene: TRBV7-9; clone size: many; D gene: TRBD1; CDR3 protein: CASSPGTATNYGYTF; CDR3 DNA: TGTGCCAGCAGCCCCGGGACAGCTACTAACTATGGCTACACCTTC
J gene: TRBJ2-2; V gene: TRBV11-2; clone size: few; D gene: -; CDR3 protein: CASNREAGELFF; CDR3 DNA: TGTGCCAGCAACAGGGAGGCCGGGGAGCTGTTTTTT
J gene: TRBJ2-7; V gene: TRBV15; clone size: many; D gene: -; CDR3 protein: CATSGDSTRFGPSYEQYF; CDR3 DNA: TGTGCCACCAGCGGCGATTCAACTCGATTTGGGCCCTCCTACGAGCAGTACTTC
J gene: TRBJ2-7; V gene: TRBV21-1; clone size: -; D gene: -; CDR3 protein: CASSMGSSGRKYCEQYF; CDR3 DNA: TGTGCCAGCAGCATGGGGAGTAGCGGGAGGAAGTATTGCGAGCAGTACTTC
J gene: TRBJ2-3; V gene: TRBV20-1; clone size: many; D gene: -; CDR3 protein: CSARWTQAQYF; CDR3 DNA: TGCAGTGCTAGGTGGACTCAGGCGCAGTATTTT
J gene: TRBJ2-3; V gene: TRBV5-1; clone size: many; D gene: -; CDR3 protein: CASSLDVGLVTDTQYF; CDR3 DNA: TGCGCCAGCAGCTTGGATGTGGGGTTGGTCACAGATACGCAGTATTTT
J gene: TRBJ2-1; V gene: TRBV15; clone size: few; D gene: -; CDR3 protein: CATSRGLGPQVNEQFF; CDR3 DNA: TGTGCCACCAGCAGAGGATTGGGACCCCAGGTGAATGAGCAGTTCTTC
J gene: TRBJ2-7; V gene: TRBV5-1; clone size: few; D gene: -; CDR3 protein: CASSLVFGEGEQYF; CDR3 DNA: TGCGCCAGCAGCTTGGTTTTCGGAGAAGGCGAGCAGTACTTC
J gene: TRBJ1-5; V gene: TRBV12-3/TRBV12-4; clone size: many; D gene: -; CDR3 protein: CASSRADYSNQPQHF; CDR3 DNA: TGTGCCAGCAGCCGGGCGGATTATAGCAATCAGCCCCAGCATTTT
J gene: TRBJ2-3; V gene: TRBV25-1; clone size: -; D gene: -; CDR3 protein: CASSAFDTQYF; CDR3 DNA: TGTGCCAGCAGTGCCTTTGATACGCAGTATTTT
J gene: TRBJ2-6; V gene: TRBV24-1; clone size: many; D gene: -; CDR3 protein: CATSDPTGANVLTF; CDR3 DNA: TGTGCCACCAGTGACCCTACAGGGGCCAACGTCCTGACTTTC
J gene: TRBJ2-3; V gene: TRBV10-3; clone size: many; D gene: -; CDR3 protein: CAISESNFGRSRSTDTQYF; CDR3 DNA: TGTGCCATCAGTGAGTCGAATTTCGGGAGAAGCCGGAGCACAGATACGCAGTATTTT
J gene: TRBJ1-6; V gene: TRBV6-1; clone size: -; D gene: -; CDR3 protein: CASREEGMGSPLHF; CDR3 DNA: TGTGCCAGCAGGGAGGAGGGAATGGGTTCACCCCTCCACTTT
J gene: TRBJ1-4; V gene: TRBV2; clone size: few; D gene: -; CDR3 protein: CASHRGNEKLFF; CDR3 DNA: TGTGCCAGCCACCGGGGTAATGAAAAACTGTTTTTT
J gene: TRBJ1-2; V gene: TRBV7-2; clone size: many; D gene: TRBD1; CDR3 protein: CASSLWTGGYGYTF; CDR3 DNA: TGTGCCAGCAGCTTATGGACAGGGGGTTATGGCTACACCTTC
J gene: TRBJ2-1; V gene: TRBV12-3/TRBV12-4; clone size: many; D gene: -; CDR3 protein: CASGLGGVSSYNEQFF; CDR3 DNA: TGTGCCAGCGGTTTGGGAGGAGTTAGCTCCTACAATGAGCAGTTCTTC
J gene: TRBJ2-3; V gene: TRBV7-9; clone size: -; D gene: TRBD2; CDR3 protein: CASSSPGTSGDTQYF; CDR3 DNA: TGTGCCAGCAGCTCTCCCGGGACTAGCGGAGATACGCAGTATTTT
J gene: TRBJ2-7; V gene: TRBV15; clone size: many; D gene: -; CDR3 protein: CATSRDETRSSYEQYF; CDR3 DNA: TGTGCCACCAGCAGAGACGAGACTAGGAGTTCCTACGAGCAGTACTTC
J gene: TRBJ1-1; V gene: TRBV28; clone size: few; D gene: -; CDR3 protein: CASSLARGTEAFF; CDR3 DNA: TGTGCCAGCAGTTTAGCCAGGGGAACTGAAGCTTTCTTT
J gene: TRBJ1-6; V gene: TRBV10-3; clone size: few; D gene: TRBD1; CDR3 protein: CAISDPGQGNSPLHF; CDR3 DNA: TGTGCCATCAGTGACCCGGGACAGGGTAATTCACCCCTCCACTTT
J gene: TRBJ2-7; V gene: TRBV30; clone size: -; D gene: -; CDR3 protein: CAWSRGMALYEQYF; CDR3 DNA: TGTGCCTGGAGTCGGGGGATGGCCCTCTACGAGCAGTACTTC
J gene: TRBJ2-3; V gene: TRBV20-1; clone size: -; D gene: -; CDR3 protein: CSWGVSDTDTQYF; CDR3 DNA: TGCAGCTGGGGCGTAAGCGACACAGATACGCAGTATTTT
J gene: TRBJ1-2; V gene: TRBV12-3/TRBV12-4; clone size: -; D gene: -; CDR3 protein: CASSLAHGYTF; CDR3 DNA: TGTGCCAGCAGTTTAGCTCATGGCTACACCTTC
J gene: TRBJ2-5; V gene: TRBV18; clone size: few; D gene: -; CDR3 protein: CASSPGSLAQYF; CDR3 DNA: TGTGCCAGCTCACCAGGCAGCTTGGCCCAGTACTTC
J gene: TRBJ2-7; V gene: TRBV30; clone size: once; D gene: -; CDR3 protein: CAWSEQFYEQYF; CDR3 DNA: TGTGCCTGGAGTGAACAGTTTTACGAGCAGTACTTC
J gene: TRBJ2-5; V gene: TRBV25-1; clone size: few; D gene: -; CDR3 protein: CASSEHSQETQYF; CDR3 DNA: TGTGCCAGCAGTGAACATAGCCAAGAGACCCAGTACTTC
J gene: TRBJ2-2; V gene: TRBV12-3/TRBV12-4; clone size: many; D gene: -; CDR3 protein: CASSQSDPGPNQRNTGELFF; CDR3 DNA: TGTGCCAGCAGTCAGAGCGATCCGGGGCCTAACCAGAGGAACACCGGGGAGCTGTTTTTT
J gene: TRBJ2-1; V gene: TRBV27; clone size: -; D gene: -; CDR3 protein: CASRTGYNEQFF; CDR3 DNA: TGTGCCAGCAGAACAGGGTACAATGAGCAGTTCTTC
J gene: TRBJ2-1; V gene: TRBV29-1; clone size: -; D gene: -; CDR3 protein: CSVGRVAGSDEQFF; CDR3 DNA: TGCAGCGTTGGTAGGGTAGCCGGCAGCGATGAGCAGTTCTTC
J gene: TRBJ2-3; V gene: TRBV11-2; clone size: -; D gene: -; CDR3 protein: CASSFGFNTDTQYF; CDR3 DNA: TGTGCCAGCAGCTTCGGGTTTAACACAGATACGCAGTATTTT
J gene: TRBJ2-5; V gene: TRBV28; clone size: few; D gene: TRBD2; CDR3 protein: CASLGGEETQYF; CDR3 DNA: TGTGCCTCCCTCGGGGGGGAAGAGACCCAGTACTTC
J gene: TRBJ2-3; V gene: TRBV6-2/TRBV6-3; clone size: few; D gene: -; CDR3 protein: CASSYPLSGKGTDTQYF; CDR3 DNA: TGTGCCAGCAGTTACCCCCTCTCGGGGAAGGGCACAGATACGCAGTATTTT
J gene: TRBJ2-7; V gene: TRBV7-2; clone size: few; D gene: -; CDR3 protein: CASSLAGGEVREQYF; CDR3 DNA: TGTGCCAGCAGCTTAGCCGGGGGCGAGGTTCGCGAGCAGTACTTC
J gene: TRBJ1-5; V gene: TRBV15; clone size: few; D gene: -; CDR3 protein: CATSNDPAYQPQHF; CDR3 DNA: TGTGCCACCAGCAATGACCCAGCATATCAGCCCCAGCATTTT
J gene: TRBJ2-1; V gene: TRBV12-5; clone size: few; D gene: -; CDR3 protein: CASGYTGAGGNEQFF; CDR3 DNA: TGTGCTAGTGGCTATACAGGTGCTGGGGGTAATGAGCAGTTCTTC
J gene: TRBJ1-1; V gene: TRBV12-3/TRBV12-4; clone size: few; D gene: TRBD1; CDR3 protein: CASSYSGTGGVAEAFF; CDR3 DNA: TGTGCCAGCAGTTATTCCGGGACAGGGGGCGTCGCTGAAGCTTTCTTT
J gene: TRBJ1-5; V gene: TRBV20-1; clone size: -; D gene: TRBD1; CDR3 protein: CSATTGGSQPQHF; CDR3 DNA: TGCAGTGCAACCACAGGGGGCAGTCAGCCCCAGCATTTT
J gene: TRBJ2-6; V gene: TRBV5-1; clone size: many; D gene: -; CDR3 protein: CASSLRSVSGANVLTF; CDR3 DNA: TGCGCCAGCAGCTTGAGATCCGTTTCTGGGGCCAACGTCCTGACTTTC
J gene: TRBJ1-1; V gene: TRBV9; clone size: -; D gene: -; CDR3 protein: CASSPTGRSEAFF; CDR3 DNA: TGTGCCAGCAGCCCAACAGGGAGGTCTGAAGCTTTCTTT
J gene: TRBJ2-4; V gene: TRBV6-5; clone size: many; D gene: -; CDR3 protein: CASSFKNIQYF; CDR3 DNA: TGTGCCAGCAGTTTTAAAAACATTCAGTACTTC
J gene: TRBJ2-1; V gene: TRBV24-1; clone size: few; D gene: TRBD2; CDR3 protein: CATSDPGLAGPVYNEQFF; CDR3 DNA: TGTGCCACCAGTGATCCTGGACTAGCGGGACCTGTTTACAATGAGCAGTTCTTC
J gene: TRBJ2-3; V gene: TRBV4-3; clone size: many; D gene: TRBD2; CDR3 protein: CASSAGTSGKDTQYF; CDR3 DNA: TGCGCCAGCAGCGCCGGGACTAGCGGGAAAGATACGCAGTATTTT
J gene: TRBJ2-6; V gene: TRBV6-1; clone size: -; D gene: TRBD1; CDR3 protein: CATEGALGANVLTF; CDR3 DNA: TGTGCCACCGAGGGGGCGCTCGGGGCCAACGTCCTGACTTTC
J gene: TRBJ2-7; V gene: TRBV7-9; clone size: few; D gene: -; CDR3 protein: CASTLVGGQSSYEQYF; CDR3 DNA: TGTGCCAGCACCTTAGTAGGAGGACAGAGCTCCTACGAGCAGTACTTC
J gene: TRBJ2-5; V gene: TRBV27; clone size: few; D gene: TRBD2; CDR3 protein: CASSFAAGWKETQYF; CDR3 DNA: TGTGCCAGCAGTTTTGCAGCGGGATGGAAAGAGACCCAGTACTTC
J gene: TRBJ1-1; V gene: TRBV20-1; clone size: many; D gene: TRBD1; CDR3 protein: CSAWDRGPEAFF; CDR3 DNA: TGCAGTGCCTGGGACAGGGGTCCTGAAGCTTTCTTT
J gene: TRBJ1-5; V gene: TRBV24-1; clone size: few; D gene: -; CDR3 protein: CATSDGTRAGQPQHF; CDR3 DNA: TGTGCCACTTCAGACGGGACACGGGCGGGGCAGCCCCAGCATTTT
J gene: TRBJ2-1; V gene: TRBV14; clone size: few; D gene: -; CDR3 protein: CASTQGLAGYNEQFF; CDR3 DNA: TGTGCCAGCACCCAGGGACTTGCGGGTTACAATGAGCAGTTCTTC
J gene: TRBJ2-7; V gene: TRBV4-3; clone size: few; D gene: TRBD1; CDR3 protein: CASSQDPGGRYEQYF; CDR3 DNA: TGCGCCAGCAGCCAAGATCCAGGGGGTCGGTACGAGCAGTACTTC
J gene: TRBJ2-2; V gene: TRBV7-2; clone size: many; D gene: TRBD1; CDR3 protein: CASSLVGQGYTGELFF; CDR3 DNA: TGTGCCAGCAGCTTAGTGGGACAGGGGTACACCGGGGAGCTGTTTTTT
J gene: TRBJ2-7; V gene: TRBV15; clone size: -; D gene: -; CDR3 protein: CATSREYSAYEQYF; CDR3 DNA: TGTGCCACCAGCAGAGAGTACAGCGCCTACGAGCAGTACTTC
J gene: TRBJ2-7; V gene: TRBV12-3/TRBV12-4; clone size: few; D gene: TRBD1; CDR3 protein: CASSSTGTGPYEQYF; CDR3 DNA: TGTGCCAGCAGTTCCACCGGGACAGGTCCCTACGAGCAGTACTTC
J gene: TRBJ2-2; V gene: TRBV12-3/TRBV12-4; clone size: few; D gene: -; CDR3 protein: CASSFEGPGELFF; CDR3 DNA: TGTGCCAGCAGTTTCGAAGGTCCCGGGGAGCTGTTTTTT
J gene: TRBJ2-2; V gene: TRBV12-5; clone size: few; D gene: -; CDR3 protein: CASGSLWGDTGELFF; CDR3 DNA: TGTGCTAGTGGTTCCCTTTGGGGAGACACCGGGGAGCTGTTTTTT
J gene: TRBJ2-7; V gene: TRBV7-9; clone size: once; D gene: -; CDR3 protein: CASSTTGEASYEQYF; CDR3 DNA: TGTGCCAGCAGCACAACAGGGGAGGCTTCCTACGAGCAGTACTTC
J gene: TRBJ2-3; V gene: TRBV4-3; clone size: few; D gene: TRBD2; CDR3 protein: CASSSTSGGPDTQYF; CDR3 DNA: TGCGCCAGCAGTTCGACTAGCGGGGGGCCAGATACGCAGTATTTT
J gene: TRBJ1-1; V gene: TRBV20-1; clone size: -; D gene: -; CDR3 protein: CSARWGQPGAGYTEAFF; CDR3 DNA: TGCAGTGCTAGATGGGGGCAACCCGGGGCAGGGTACACTGAAGCTTTCTTT